A few counts support the clone carrying this TCR beta chain. Measured with immunoSEQ multiplex PCR; TCRdb has only the in-frame clones, and not every one. This table holds over 150,000 clones, 80% to 90% found once. The sample belongs to a study of blood T cell repertoires in COVID-19. Study in general: T cells, B-cell-depleted T cells, or PBMCs provided the cDNA or gDNA that served as material.

This CDR3 is built from 13 residues. After removal of 11 bases from V and 2 bases from J, the junction contained 3 bases not matched to a gene. Germline V CDR1 and CDR2: SNHLY, FYNNEI. Seattle cases were enrolled at active infection and followed longitudinally. This sequence originates from a woman aged 70-85 years with COVID-19, enrolled during active disease. J is TRBJ1-5 and V is TRBV2; 10 bases are shared with TRBD1. The sequenced sample consisted of peripheral blood. The CDR3 nucleotides read TGTGCCGGACAGGGGGAGGGCAATCAGCCCCAGCATTTT. Amino acids: CAGQGEGNQPQHF.